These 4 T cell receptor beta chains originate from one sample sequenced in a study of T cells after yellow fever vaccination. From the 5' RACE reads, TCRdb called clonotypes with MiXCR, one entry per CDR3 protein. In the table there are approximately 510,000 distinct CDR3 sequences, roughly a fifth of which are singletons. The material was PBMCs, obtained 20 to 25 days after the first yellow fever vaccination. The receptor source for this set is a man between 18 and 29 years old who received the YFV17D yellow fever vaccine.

CDR3 loop: CAISPFTSGGPGELFF. CDR3 DNA sequence: TGTGCCATCAGCCCCTTCACAAGCGGGGGACCCGGGGAGCTGTTTTTT. This chain uses TRBV10-3 with TRBJ2-2; TRBD2 aligns across 8 bases. CDR3 length: 16 amino acids. V was pared by 6 bases and J by 6 bases, with 12 bases of the junction left unmatched. Looked up from germline, CDR1 is ENHRY and CDR2 is SYGVKD.

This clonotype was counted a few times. The CDR3 DNA follows: TGCGCCAGCAGCCGGAACAGAGACCTGAACACTGAAGCTTTCTTT. Its translation: CASSRNRDLNTEAFF. The chain links TRBV4-3 to TRBJ1-1; D gene ambiguous. Germline CDR1 is LGHNA and CDR2 is YSLEER. This CDR3 has 15 amino acids. V was shortened by 4 bases and J by 0 bases, with 12 bases between the two germline ends.

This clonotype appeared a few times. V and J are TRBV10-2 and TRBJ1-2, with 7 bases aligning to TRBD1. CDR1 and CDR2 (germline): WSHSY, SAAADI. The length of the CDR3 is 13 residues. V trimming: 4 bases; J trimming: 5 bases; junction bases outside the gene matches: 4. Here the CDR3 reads CASSVGQLYGYTF. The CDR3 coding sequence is TGCGCCAGCAGTGTGGGACAGTTATATGGCTACACCTTC.

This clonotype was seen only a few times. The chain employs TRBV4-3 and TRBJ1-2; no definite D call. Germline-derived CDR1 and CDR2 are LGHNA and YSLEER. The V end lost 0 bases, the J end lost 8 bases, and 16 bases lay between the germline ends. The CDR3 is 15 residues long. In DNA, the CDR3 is TGCGCCAGCAGCCAAGATTTCCCCCCCGGACGAGGCTACACCTTC. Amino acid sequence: CASSQDFPPGRGYTF.